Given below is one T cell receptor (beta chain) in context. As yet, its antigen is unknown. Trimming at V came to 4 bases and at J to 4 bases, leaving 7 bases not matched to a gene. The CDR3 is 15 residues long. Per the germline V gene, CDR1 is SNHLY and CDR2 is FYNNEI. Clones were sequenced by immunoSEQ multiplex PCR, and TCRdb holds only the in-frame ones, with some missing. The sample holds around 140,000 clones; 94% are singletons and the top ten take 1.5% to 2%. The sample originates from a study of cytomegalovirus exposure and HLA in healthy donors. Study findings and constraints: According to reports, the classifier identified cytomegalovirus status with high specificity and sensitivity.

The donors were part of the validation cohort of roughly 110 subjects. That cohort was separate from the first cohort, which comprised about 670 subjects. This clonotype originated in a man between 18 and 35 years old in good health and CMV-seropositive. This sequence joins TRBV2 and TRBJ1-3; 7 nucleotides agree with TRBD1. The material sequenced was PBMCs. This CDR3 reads CASSVTGTAGNTIYF. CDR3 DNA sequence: TGTGCCAGCAGTGTGACCGGGACAGCGGGAAACACCATATATTTT.